This T cell receptor beta chain was identified in a study of blood T cell repertoires in COVID-19. Repertoires were generated with immunoSEQ multiplex PCR, while TCRdb's copy carries only in-frame clones and drops some. The table has over 30,000 clones, around 91% seen once. The V end was cut by 6 bases, the J end by 0 bases, with 12 bases between. The germline gives CDR1 MNHEY, CDR2 SVGAGI. The CDR3 has 14 amino acids. Specimen: peripheral blood. The chain joins TRBV6-5 to TRBJ2-7; a possible D gene is TRBD1 (5 bases). This clonotype was sampled from a man in his 70s with active or convalescent COVID-19. The DNA for the CDR3 is TGTGCCAGCAGCCCCATCAGGGACTCCTACGAGCAGTACTTC. Encoded protein: CASSPIRDSYEQYF.